Ten or more counts support the clone carrying this T cell receptor (beta chain). V was cut by 5 bases and J by 6 bases, with 23 bases left in between. The CDR3 has 16 residues. The germline V gene encodes CDR1 SEHNR and CDR2 FQNEAQ (reference sequence). Amplification targeted the TCR beta CDR3 regions, with RNA transcripts as the source material. Second-round multiplex PCR came after first-round RT-PCR with HTBI primers. TCRdb ran MiXCR on the multiplex PCR reads and lists one entry per CDR3 protein. The sample records over a million distinct CDR3 sequences, less than 45% being singletons. Other autoimmune diseases, uncontrolled infections, pregnancy or lactation excluded patients from enrollment. Clinicians made diagnoses from clinical symptoms, serum thyroxine, TRAb, thyroid ultrasound and orbital computed tomography. The data belong to a study of Graves' ophthalmopathy and Graves' hyperthyroidism.

The sequenced sample was peripheral blood or thyroid tissue (not recorded which). This chain connects TRBV7-9 to TRBJ2-7; weak D call: TRBD1 (5 bases). The TCR comes from an adult man with Graves' hyperthyroidism. CDR3 DNA: TGTGCCAGCAGCAGTGGGGTCAAGGGGAAGTCGTTCGAGCAGTACTTC. Translation gives CASSSGVKGKSFEQYF. The whole variable domain, remainder taken from reference TRBV7-9 and TRBJ2-7, is DTGVSQNPRHKITKRGQNVTFRCDPISEHNRLYWYRQTLGQGPEFLTYFQNEAQLEKSRLLSDRFSAERPKGSFSTLEIQRTEQGDSAMYLCASSSGVKGKSFEQYFGPGTRLTVT.